This T cell receptor (beta chain) comes out of a study of identifying expanded T cells in peripheral blood. Notes on this clone: No antigen is known for it.

Study-level points and caveats: Approximately two-week clone count variance significantly increased as total template count grew. Differentially abundant clones: about 1.2 between replicates, 16.4 at two to three weeks, roughly 18 at four.

Here immunoSEQ multiplex PCR was the method, and the copy in TCRdb shows in-frame clones only, minus some. The sample consists of some 70,000 clones, approximately 87% of them appearing once. V lost 3 bases to trimming and J lost 8 bases; unmatched junction nucleotides: 11. This CDR3 contains 16 residues. Per germline, CDR1 LNHDA and CDR2 SQIVND (reference sequence). During the collection period, no donor immune events like infections were recorded. The chain links TRBV19 to TRBJ1-2; 11 bases match TRBD1. This sequence originates from a person between 18 and 75 years old in good health. Sequences were obtained from blood. CDR3 region: CASSINEDRGREGYTF. As DNA, the CDR3 is TGTGCCAGTAGTATTAATGAGGACAGGGGGCGCGAGGGCTACACCTTC.